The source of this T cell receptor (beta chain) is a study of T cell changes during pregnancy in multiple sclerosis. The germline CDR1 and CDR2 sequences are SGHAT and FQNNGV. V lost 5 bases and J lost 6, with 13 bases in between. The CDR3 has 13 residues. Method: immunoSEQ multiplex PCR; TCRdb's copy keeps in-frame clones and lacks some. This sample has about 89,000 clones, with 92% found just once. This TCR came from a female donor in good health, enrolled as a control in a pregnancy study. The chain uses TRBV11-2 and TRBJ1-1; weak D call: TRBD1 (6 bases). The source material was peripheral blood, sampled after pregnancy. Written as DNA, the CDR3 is TGTGCCAGCAGCGGAATACAGGGCGCTGAAGCTTTCTTT. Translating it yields CASSGIQGAEAFF.